This entry features one T cell receptor beta chain sequence. This entry belongs to a study of blood T cell repertoires in COVID-19. About the study: Samples came from the United States, Italy and Spain, spanning acute and convalescent COVID-19. In each case, the material was cDNA or gDNA derived from T cells, B-cell-depleted T cells, or PBMCs.

As originally analysed: Amplification from reference gene primers served as the basis for estimated nucleated cell counts. Profiling relied on immunoSEQ multiplex PCR, and the TCRdb table lists in-frame clones only, not all of them. The D gene and trimming were derived from the DNA, and the V and J assignments and clone size from that table. Of tens of thousands of clones in the sample, 80% to 90% are singletons; the top ten hold 15%. V lost 1 base and J 6 bases, leaving 12 bases between the germline ends. The CDR3 spans 14 residues. Per germline, CDR1 SGHTA and CDR2 FQGNSA. The chain has TRBV7-2 and TRBJ1-1; D gene ambiguous. Sequenced: peripheral blood. The clonotype was recovered from a woman of 80 years or more with acute or convalescent COVID-19. CDR3 nucleotides: TGTGCCAGCAGCTTAGACCAGGTTAAAGCTGAAGCTTTCTTT. Protein product: CASSLDQVKAEAFF.